The T cell receptor beta chain under discussion was sequenced for a study of T cell responses to AZD1222 COVID-19 vaccine. Looking at the study overall: Second-dose recipients at about 4 or about 12 weeks were treated as one pooled group.

The CDR3 extends over 15 amino acids. The V and J ends lost 4 bases and 5 bases, in that order; junction bases with no gene match: 11. Germline lookup yields CDR1 MDHEN and CDR2 SYDVKM. The protocol was immunoSEQ multiplex PCR, while the TCRdb copy is restricted to in-frame clones and leaves out a portion. Of around 170,000 clones listed, 75% to 95% were seen once; the top ten hold about 4.4%. The TCR comes from an adult in good health. J is TRBJ2-7 and V is TRBV28; 7 bases align to TRBD1. Sequences were derived from peripheral blood, sampled on day 0 of AZD1222 vaccination. DNA for the CDR3: TGTGCCAGCAGTTGGTTATCGAGACAGGGAAACGAGCAGTACTTC. This gives the protein CASSWLSRQGNEQYF.